This TCR beta chain emerged from a study of T cell clonality in common variable immunodeficiency. Whole-study results and caveats: Authors noted CVID clonality's cause needs subpopulation repertoire sequencing.

Heparinized whole blood, roughly 4.5 to 9 ml, came from each donor. The CDR3 contains 13 residues. The germline V and J ends were trimmed by 9 bases and 4 bases, with 16 bases remaining between them. The germline gives CDR1 WNHNN, CDR2 SYGVQD (reference sequence). Many counts were recorded for this clone. Its specificity is not known. The read finishes 3 residues shy of the CDR3 end, and the germline J gene is used to complete it. Assay: immunoSEQ multiplex PCR; the TCRdb copy retains only in-frame clones and omits some. This sample comprises about 45,000 clones, none seen once only. The origin of this receptor is a person aged 18 to 75 in good health. Sequences were obtained from peripheral blood mononuclear cells. The chain has TRBV10-1 and TRBJ2-7; TRBD1 is a possible D gene (5 bases). The covered CDR3 bases are TGCGCCAGTGGGAATACAGGAGAATACGAG. Translating gives CASGNTGEYE. The whole CDR3 protein reads CASGNTGEYEQYF.